This T cell receptor beta chain was captured in a study of immune aging and cytomegalovirus after organ transplant (dated by TCRdb to 2020 to 2022). Some background on the complete study: Three-drug immunosuppression with prednisone, tacrolimus, and mycophenolate was given to all transplant recipients. What the research found in general, with its limitations: Post-transplant increases in aged-phenotype cells were observed regardless of clone size, following viremia and occurring earlier in large clones (days 200-264) than in small clones. A larger share of large clones was made up of TEMRA cells, and in the seven largest clones (around 1,900 cells) aged and TEMRA cells were gained while TCM cells were lost. Because CD57 was not measured in the sequencing data, a conservative gene-based aging definition was used instead.

CDR1 and CDR2 are read off the germline V gene (reference sequence) as GTSNPN and SVGIG. The junction carries 16 bases between V and J, which are trimmed by 4 bases and 2 bases respectively. The CDR3 starts with the cysteine, ends with the phenylalanine, and has 15 residues. Here the CDR3 DNA is all that survives: 45 bases in frame from base 1. This clonotype was observed a handful of times. The target of this receptor is not known. Within one base of it there is no much larger clone, and no base qualities were kept. Interpreted using the paper, the time point label stands for: five sample-tagged time points from pre-transplant (day -1) to day 368 post-transplant, pooled. After thawing, PBMC were stimulated with a CMV IE-1 overlapping peptide library for under 15 hours, with no transport inhibitors added. After thawing, cells were rested overnight and were then stimulated in R10 medium with CD28/CD49d costimulation. The IE-1 peptide library was made up of 15-amino-acid peptides with 11-amino-acid overlaps. Samples from each time point were barcoded using BD Single-Cell Multiplexing Kit Sample Tags, then pooled and stained with sorting antibodies plus oligo-conjugated anti-CD45RA. A BD FACSAria III was used to sort CMV-responsive CD8+CD137+ and CD4+CD154+ T cells at 4-way purity. Blood samples were drawn into EDTA vacutainers and processed by Ficoll gradient within 1-24 hours.

Library generation was performed with single-cell sequencing. The sample was run on an Illumina NovaSeq 6000. The BD Rhapsody Targeted mRNA and AbSeq Reagent Kit was used in a microwell format for cell capture and library preparation. Libraries covered TCR, sample tags, AbSeq, and targeted mRNA from the Human T-Cell Expression Panel plus custom TOX and TOX2 primers. Libraries were sequenced on an Illumina NovaSeq. The study's own analysis went as follows. The analysis covered fewer than 13,000 cells in total, of which roughly 7,000 were CD8 T cells and approximately 4,500 were CD8 T cells with an identifiable TCR CDR3. On the Seven Bridges Genomics platform, raw data were run through the BD Rhapsody Targeted Analysis Pipeline with V(D)J processing. SeqGeq 1.6.0 was used for quality control, Sample Tag demultiplexing with Lex-BDSMK, clone identification with VDJ Explorer, and Seurat clustering. Clones making up <1% of CD8 T cells were classified as non-expanded, and clones making up >2.5% of the sample were classified as clonal expansions. TCRdb redid the processing of the public reads, applying fastp at Q25 and MiXCR, and retained in-frame beta chains. Every CDR3 protein is listed once, alongside the most common genes and DNA of its rows. Clone size and V and J calls follow TCRdb, not the original study. A total of roughly 23,000 distinct CDR3 sequences appear in this sample, around 34% of them only once. The top ten hold 25% of the sample.

This chain joins TRBV30 to TRBJ2-3; the best D guess is TRBD2, with 6 bases matching. The sequence was obtained from a female donor who had a heart transplant and CMV viremia. The specimen was CMV peptide-activated CD4+ and CD8+ T cells sorted from blood, collected at five time points, pooled. In the paper's terms, the cell subset or site label means: sorted CD8+CD137+ and CD4+CD154+ T cells after around 12 h CMV IE-1 peptide stimulation. The nucleotides are TGTGCCTGGACTCGGGCGGGCGGGAACACAGATACGCAGTATTTT. Its protein reads: CAWTRAGGNTDTQYF.